This is a list of T cell receptor beta chains from one sample in a study of OX40 agonist ivuxolimab in advanced cancers. Assay: immunoSEQ multiplex PCR; the TCRdb copy retains only in-frame clones and omits some. The sample comprises approximately 60,000 clones, 80% to 90% of which are singletons, and roughly 13% rests with the top ten. The starting material was CD4+ or CD8+ T cells sorted from blood, obtained in a trial of the OX40 agonist ivuxolimab. These receptors were collected from an adult with an advanced solid tumor such as melanoma, head and neck, liver or kidney cancer. CDR3s include the opening cysteine and the closing phenylalanine or tryptophan. The D gene is left open where the match is weak. The size of a clone is reported for some rows only, either as once, few or many, or as a class for expanded clones.

CASSLQASSYNEQFF	TGTGCCAGCAGTCTACAGGCTAGCTCCTACAATGAGCAGTTCTTC	NA	TRBJ2-1	NA	TRBV28
CVISNERVHGYTF	TGTGTAATTTCTAATGAGAGGGTTCATGGCTACACCTTC	NA	TRBJ1-2	NA	TRBV28
CASSLGLAGALLETQYF	TGTGCCAGCAGTTTAGGACTAGCGGGAGCGCTGTTGGAGACCCAGTACTTC	NA	TRBJ2-5	TRBD2	TRBV7-9
CASSPSGDTGELFF	TGTGCCAGCAGCCCGAGTGGGGACACCGGGGAGCTGTTTTTT	NA	TRBJ2-2	NA	TRBV9
CASSPGLRTDTQYF	TGTGCCAGCAGCCCAGGACTTCGCACAGATACGCAGTATTTT	NA	TRBJ2-3	NA	TRBV9
CASSREWDTQYF	TGTGCCAGTAGTAGAGAATGGGATACGCAGTATTTT	NA	TRBJ2-3	NA	TRBV19
CAISVPAGIGELFF	TGTGCCATCAGCGTTCCCGCGGGGATCGGGGAGCTGTTTTTT	NA	TRBJ2-2	NA	TRBV10-3
CASTPAGSSYEQYF	TGTGCCAGCACCCCTGCCGGCTCCTCCTACGAGCAGTACTTC	once	TRBJ2-7	NA	TRBV7-8
CAKGGTGTEKLFF	TGTGCCAAAGGTGGGACAGGGACTGAAAAACTGTTTTTT	NA	TRBJ1-4	TRBD1	TRBV2
CASSLTGSGYGYTF	TGTGCCAGCAGTTTGACAGGGTCTGGCTATGGCTACACCTTC	NA	TRBJ1-2	TRBD1	TRBV27
CASSQEKRDYNEQFF	TGTGCCAGCAGCCAAGAGAAGCGGGACTACAATGAGCAGTTCTTC	NA	TRBJ2-1	TRBD2	TRBV4-2
CATTGPTEGNQPQHF	TGTGCCACTACCGGTCCGACTGAGGGCAATCAGCCCCAGCATTTT	NA	TRBJ1-5	NA	TRBV6-1
CASSLAGTGIYEQYF	TGTGCCAGCAGTTTAGCGGGGACGGGTATTTACGAGCAGTACTTC	once	TRBJ2-7	NA	TRBV27
CASSPSLRNEQFF	TGTGCCAGCTCACCGTCTCTACGCAATGAGCAGTTCTTC	NA	TRBJ2-1	NA	TRBV18
CASTQGFSGYTF	TGTGCCAGCACCCAGGGTTTTAGTGGCTACACCTTC	NA	TRBJ1-2	NA	TRBV5-4
CASSRGLAGVNEQYF	TGTGCCAGCAGCAGGGGACTAGCGGGGGTGAACGAGCAGTACTTC	NA	TRBJ2-7	TRBD2	TRBV7-9
CASSPRQGANEAFF	TGTGCCAGTAGTCCCCGACAGGGGGCGAATGAAGCTTTCTTT	NA	TRBJ1-1	TRBD1	TRBV19
CASSSGDTQYF	TGTGCCAGCAGTTCGGGGGATACGCAGTATTTT	NA	TRBJ2-3	NA	TRBV6-6
CASSLSIGDRGLQPQHF	TGTGCCAGCAGTTTATCGATAGGGGACAGGGGGCTTCAGCCCCAGCATTTT	NA	TRBJ1-5	TRBD1	TRBV27
CASSDGTKEKLFF	TGTGCCAGCAGCGACGGGACGAAGGAAAAACTGTTTTTT	NA	TRBJ1-4	NA	TRBV5-4
CASITTTGELFF	TGTGCCAGTATAACCACCACCGGGGAGCTGTTTTTT	NA	TRBJ2-2	NA	TRBV19
CASSVGGTLNYGYTF	TGTGCCAGCAGCGTAGGGGGGACGCTAAACTATGGCTACACCTTC	NA	TRBJ1-2	NA	TRBV9
CASSPSPGANYEQYF	TGTGCCAGCAGCCCATCCCCCGGGGCTAACTACGAGCAGTACTTC	NA	TRBJ2-7	NA	TRBV9
CASSPRWRETGELFF	TGTGCCAGCAGCCCCCGGTGGCGGGAGACCGGGGAGCTGTTTTTT	NA	TRBJ2-2	TRBD2	TRBV9
CASGSGIQPQHF	TGTGCCAGCGGATCAGGGATTCAGCCCCAGCATTTT	NA	TRBJ1-5	NA	TRBV27
CASSPEPAGAYEQYF	TGCGCCAGCAGCCCTGAACCGGCAGGGGCCTACGAGCAGTACTTC	NA	TRBJ2-7	NA	TRBV4-1
CASSFRQGEREKLFF	TGCGCCAGCAGCTTCCGACAGGGGGAACGTGAAAAACTGTTTTTT	NA	TRBJ1-4	TRBD1	TRBV4-1
CAWSSFLAEQYF	TGTGCCTGGAGTAGTTTTTTAGCCGAGCAGTACTTC	NA	TRBJ2-7	NA	TRBV30
CASSLVQISGVNEQFF	TGTGCCAGCAGCTTGGTTCAGATTAGCGGGGTAAATGAGCAGTTCTTC	few	TRBJ2-1	TRBD2	TRBV11-2
CASSTTGYAAQYF	TGTGCCAGCAGTACGACAGGGTACGCGGCCCAGTACTTC	NA	TRBJ2-5	TRBD1	TRBV27
CASSDRGSQETQYF	TGTGCCAGCAGTGACCGGGGGAGTCAAGAGACCCAGTACTTC	NA	TRBJ2-5	NA	TRBV25-1
CASSANRDPPGAFF	TGTGCCAGCAGCGCAAACCGGGACCCCCCGGGAGCTTTCTTT	NA	TRBJ1-1	NA	TRBV9
CASSLGWLGANVLTF	TGCGCCAGCAGCTTGGGGTGGTTGGGGGCCAACGTCCTGACTTTC	NA	TRBJ2-6	NA	TRBV5-1
CASSRQGRPGELFF	TGTGCCAGCAGTCGACAGGGGCGTCCCGGGGAGCTGTTTTTT	NA	TRBJ2-2	TRBD1	TRBV28
CASSLPGVTYGYTF	TGTGCCAGCAGTTTGCCGGGAGTTACTTATGGCTACACCTTC	NA	TRBJ1-2	NA	TRBV28
CASSIYLAGYYEQYF	TGTGCCAGTAGTATCTATCTAGCGGGGTACTACGAGCAGTACTTC	NA	TRBJ2-7	TRBD2	TRBV19
CASSDPLAGARGDTQYF	TGTGCCAGCAGTGACCCCTTAGCGGGAGCCCGGGGGGATACGCAGTATTTT	NA	TRBJ2-3	TRBD2	TRBV2
CASSAGGGSISGNTIYF	TGTGCCAGCAGCGCCGGGGGTGGGTCGATCTCTGGAAACACCATATATTTT	NA	TRBJ1-3	NA	TRBV9
CASSYLNTDTQYF	TGTGCCAGCAGTTACCTTAACACAGATACGCAGTATTTT	NA	TRBJ2-3	NA	TRBV6-6
CASSVDRGPKNIQYF	TGTGCCAGCAGCGTTGACAGGGGACCCAAAAACATTCAGTACTTC	NA	TRBJ2-4	TRBD1	TRBV9
CASSLAGGDKNIQYF	TGCGCCAGCAGCTTAGCCGGAGGAGACAAAAACATTCAGTACTTC	NA	TRBJ2-4	NA	TRBV5-1
CASSPGLAGVNEQFF	TGTGCCAGCAGCCCGGGACTAGCGGGAGTTAATGAGCAGTTCTTC	NA	TRBJ2-1	TRBD2	TRBV5-4
CASSLGLAGSSEQYF	TGTGCCAGCAGCTTGGGACTAGCGGGGTCTTCCGAGCAGTACTTC	NA	TRBJ2-7	TRBD2	TRBV5-5
CATGTGDEKLFF	TGTGCCACCGGGACAGGGGACGAAAAACTGTTTTTT	NA	TRBJ1-4	TRBD1	TRBV2
CASSLGGRMNTEAFF	TGTGCCAGCAGCTTGGGCGGAAGGATGAACACTGAAGCTTTCTTT	NA	TRBJ1-1	NA	TRBV5-8
CASRELIGQGTNSPLHF	TGTGCCAGCAGGGAACTTATCGGCCAGGGGACAAATTCACCCCTCCACTTT	NA	TRBJ1-6	NA	TRBV28
CASSPPTGEGIEQYF	TGTGCCAGCAGCCCCCCGACAGGGGAAGGCATCGAGCAGTACTTC	once	TRBJ2-7	TRBD1	TRBV9
CASSIGAGLYEQYF	TGTGCCAGTAGTATAGGCGCGGGGCTCTACGAGCAGTACTTC	NA	TRBJ2-7	NA	TRBV19
CASSKASRANEQYF	TGTGCCAGCAGCAAAGCGAGCAGGGCCAACGAGCAGTACTTC	NA	TRBJ2-7	NA	TRBV21-1
CASSYSKGTGNGYTF	TGTGCCAGCAGTTACTCTAAAGGGACAGGGAATGGCTACACCTTC	NA	TRBJ1-2	TRBD1	TRBV6-5
CASSERVWAAEQETQYF	TGTGCCAGCAGTGAAAGGGTATGGGCAGCGGAACAAGAGACCCAGTACTTC	NA	TRBJ2-5	NA	TRBV6-1
CASSPTAGAYNEQFF	TGTGCCAGCAGCCCCACGGCAGGGGCCTACAATGAGCAGTTCTTC	once	TRBJ2-1	NA	TRBV11-3
CASSVGGSAGELFF	TGTGCCAGCAGTGTAGGAGGGAGCGCCGGGGAGCTGTTTTTT	NA	TRBJ2-2	NA	TRBV25-1
CASSQEQGAWEKLFF	TGTGCCAGCAGTCAAGAGCAGGGGGCTTGGGAAAAACTGTTTTTT	NA	TRBJ1-4	TRBD1	TRBV6-5
CASSRDINEKLFF	TGTGCCAGCAGCAGGGATATTAATGAAAAACTGTTTTTT	NA	TRBJ1-4	NA	TRBV6-5